The present T cell receptor beta chain was sequenced within a study of T cell changes during pregnancy in multiple sclerosis. Sequencing was performed with immunoSEQ multiplex PCR; in TCRdb, only in-frame clones are kept and a portion is missing. The data hold about 29,000 clones, with roughly 90% observed a single time. The V and J ends lost 1 base and 4 bases respectively, with 10 bases between them. The CDR3 spans 14 residues. In germline, CDR1 is SGHVS, CDR2 FQNEAQ. Sequencing was performed on CD8+ T cells from peripheral blood mononuclear cells, taken after pregnancy. The clonotype comes from a female donor with multiple sclerosis, enrolled in a pregnancy study. The V call is TRBV7-8, the J call TRBJ2-5, with D perhaps matching TRBD1 (5 bases). The CDR3 loop is CASSLEAGLETQYF. CDR3 DNA: TGTGCCAGCAGCTTAGAGGCAGGGCTAGAGACCCAGTACTTC.